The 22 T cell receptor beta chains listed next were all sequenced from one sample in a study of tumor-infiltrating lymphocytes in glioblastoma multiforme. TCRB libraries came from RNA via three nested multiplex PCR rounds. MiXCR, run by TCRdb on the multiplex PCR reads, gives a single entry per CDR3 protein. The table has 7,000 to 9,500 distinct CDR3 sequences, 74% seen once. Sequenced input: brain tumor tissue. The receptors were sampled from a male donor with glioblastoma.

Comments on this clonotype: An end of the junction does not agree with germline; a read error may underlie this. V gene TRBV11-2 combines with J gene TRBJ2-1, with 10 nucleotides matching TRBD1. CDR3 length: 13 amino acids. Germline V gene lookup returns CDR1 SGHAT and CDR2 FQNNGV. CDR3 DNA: TGTGCCAGCAGCTTGGACAGGGGGAATGAGCAGTCGTTC. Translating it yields CASSLDRGNEQSF.

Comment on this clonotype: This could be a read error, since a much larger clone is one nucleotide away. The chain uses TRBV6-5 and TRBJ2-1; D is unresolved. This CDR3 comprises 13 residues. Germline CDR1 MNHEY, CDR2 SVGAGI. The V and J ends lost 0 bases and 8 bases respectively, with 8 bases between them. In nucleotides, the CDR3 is TGTGCCAGCAGTTACTCGGGGTCTCATGAGCAGTTCTTC. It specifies CASSYSGSHEQFF.

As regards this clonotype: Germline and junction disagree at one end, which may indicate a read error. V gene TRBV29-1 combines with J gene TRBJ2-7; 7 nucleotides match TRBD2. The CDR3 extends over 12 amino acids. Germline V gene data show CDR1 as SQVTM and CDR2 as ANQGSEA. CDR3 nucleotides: TGCAGCGTTGTGGGAGGGCCCTACGAGCGGTACTTC. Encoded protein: CSVVGGPYERYF.

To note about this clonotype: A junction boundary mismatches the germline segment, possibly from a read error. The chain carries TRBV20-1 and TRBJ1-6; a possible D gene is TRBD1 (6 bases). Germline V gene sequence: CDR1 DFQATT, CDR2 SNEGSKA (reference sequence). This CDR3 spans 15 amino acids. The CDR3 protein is CSARRGGSVNSPPHF. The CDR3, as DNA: TGCAGTGCTAGAAGGGGGGGTTCCGTGAATTCACCCCCCCACTTT.

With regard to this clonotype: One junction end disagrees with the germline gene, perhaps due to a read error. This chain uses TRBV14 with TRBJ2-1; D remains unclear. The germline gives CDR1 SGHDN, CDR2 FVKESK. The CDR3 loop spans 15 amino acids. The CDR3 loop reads CPSSQDLGSYIEQFF. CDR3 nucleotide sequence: TGTCCCAGCAGCCAAGATTTGGGTTCCTACATTGAGCAGTTCTTC.

The CDR3 DNA reads TGTGCCAGCGGACTCACTGCGGGAGCCGGCAATGAGCAGTTCTTC. Translated, it gives CASGLTAGAGNEQFF. The rearrangement joins TRBV11-2 to TRBJ2-1, with 7 nucleotides matching TRBD2. CDR1 and CDR2 (germline): SGHAT, FQNNGV. This CDR3 has 15 amino acids. V was pared by 8 bases and J by 6 bases, with 13 bases of the junction left unmatched.

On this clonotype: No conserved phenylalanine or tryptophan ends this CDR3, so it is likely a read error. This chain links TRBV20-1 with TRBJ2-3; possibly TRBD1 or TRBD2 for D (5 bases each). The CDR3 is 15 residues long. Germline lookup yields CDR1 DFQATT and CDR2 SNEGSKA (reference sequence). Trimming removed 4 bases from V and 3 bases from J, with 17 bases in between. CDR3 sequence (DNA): TGCAGTGCTAACCACGGGACGGACTCGACAGATACGCAGTATTTG. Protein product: CSANHGTDSTDTQYL.

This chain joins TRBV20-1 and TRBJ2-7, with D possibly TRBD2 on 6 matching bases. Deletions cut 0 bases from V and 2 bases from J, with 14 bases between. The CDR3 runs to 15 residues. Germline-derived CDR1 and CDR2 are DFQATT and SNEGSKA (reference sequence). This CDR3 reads CSARDIRREPYEQYF. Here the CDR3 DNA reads TGCAGTGCTAGAGACATAAGGCGGGAACCCTACGAGCAGTACTTC.

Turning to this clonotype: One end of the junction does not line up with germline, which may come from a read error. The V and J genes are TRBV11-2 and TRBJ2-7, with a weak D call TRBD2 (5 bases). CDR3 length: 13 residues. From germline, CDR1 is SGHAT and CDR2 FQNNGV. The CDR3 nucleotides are TGTGCCAGCATCAGAGGACTCACATACGAACAGTACTTC. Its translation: CASIRGLTYEQYF.

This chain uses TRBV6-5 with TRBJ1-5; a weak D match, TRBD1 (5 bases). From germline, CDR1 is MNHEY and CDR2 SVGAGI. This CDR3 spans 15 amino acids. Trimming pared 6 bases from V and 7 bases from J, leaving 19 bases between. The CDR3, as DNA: TGTGCCAGCAGGGACGGAGGAGGGGAGGACCAGCCCCAGCATTTT. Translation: CASRDGGGEDQPQHF.

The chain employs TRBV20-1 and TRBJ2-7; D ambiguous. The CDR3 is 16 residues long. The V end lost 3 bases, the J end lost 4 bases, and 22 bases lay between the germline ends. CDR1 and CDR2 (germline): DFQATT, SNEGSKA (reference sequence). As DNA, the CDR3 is TGCAGTGCTAGGGTTCTTCGTCCATACGGAGAATACGAGCAGTACTTC. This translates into CSARVLRPYGEYEQYF.

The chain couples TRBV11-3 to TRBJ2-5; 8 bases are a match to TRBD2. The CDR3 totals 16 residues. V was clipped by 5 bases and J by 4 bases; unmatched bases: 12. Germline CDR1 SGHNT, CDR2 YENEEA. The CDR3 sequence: CASSPGRTSLPETQYF. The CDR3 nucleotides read TGTGCCAGCAGCCCGGGGCGGACTAGCCTTCCAGAGACCCAGTACTTC.

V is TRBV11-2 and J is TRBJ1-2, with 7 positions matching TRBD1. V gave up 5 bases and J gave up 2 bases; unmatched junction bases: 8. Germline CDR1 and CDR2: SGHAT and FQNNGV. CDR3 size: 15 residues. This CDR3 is CASSLRVRGNYGYTF. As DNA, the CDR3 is TGTGCCAGCAGCCTCCGGGTCAGGGGGAACTATGGCTACACCTTC.

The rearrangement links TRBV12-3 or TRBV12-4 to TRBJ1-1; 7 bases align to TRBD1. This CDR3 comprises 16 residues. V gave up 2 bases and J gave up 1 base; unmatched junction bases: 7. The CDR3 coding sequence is TGTGCCAGCAGTTTACGGACAGGCCAATCGAACACTGAAGCTTTCTTT. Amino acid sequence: CASSLRTGQSNTEAFF.

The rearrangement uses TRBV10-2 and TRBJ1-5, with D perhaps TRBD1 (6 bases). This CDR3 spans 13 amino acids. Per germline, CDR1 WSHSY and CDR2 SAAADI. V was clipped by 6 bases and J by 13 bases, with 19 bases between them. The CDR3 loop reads CASSRETGARQHF. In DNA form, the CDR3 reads TGCGCCAGCAGCAGGGAGACAGGCGCGCGACAGCATTTT.

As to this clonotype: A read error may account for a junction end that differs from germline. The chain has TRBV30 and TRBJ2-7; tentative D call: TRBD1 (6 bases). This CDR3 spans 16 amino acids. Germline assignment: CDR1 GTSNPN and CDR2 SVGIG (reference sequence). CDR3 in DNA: TGTGCATGGAGCTCCTTGGGTTACTGGACAGTCTACGAGCAGTACTTC. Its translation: CAWSSLGYWTVYEQYF.

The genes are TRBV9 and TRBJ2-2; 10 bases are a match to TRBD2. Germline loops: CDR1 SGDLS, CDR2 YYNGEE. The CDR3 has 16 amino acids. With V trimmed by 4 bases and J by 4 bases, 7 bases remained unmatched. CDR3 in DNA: TGTGCCAGCAGCCCTCTAGCGGGAGACCGCACCGGGGAGCTGTTTTTT. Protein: CASSPLAGDRTGELFF.

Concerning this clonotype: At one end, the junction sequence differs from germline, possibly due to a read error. CDR3 in DNA: TGTGCCAGCAGCAAGATGGAGCGATATGGCTACATCTTC. This translates into CASSKMERYGYIF. The V and J genes are TRBV11-1 and TRBJ1-2; no firm D call. The CDR3 has 13 residues. Germline loops: CDR1 SGHAT, CDR2 FQDESV (reference sequence).

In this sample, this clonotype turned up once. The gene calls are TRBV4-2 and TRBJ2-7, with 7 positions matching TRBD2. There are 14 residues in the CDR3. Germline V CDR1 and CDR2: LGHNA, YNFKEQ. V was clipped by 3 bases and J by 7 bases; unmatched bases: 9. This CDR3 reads CASSQGGTTEEQYF. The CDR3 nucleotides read TGTGCCAGCAGCCAGGGTGGGACTACCGAAGAGCAGTACTTC.

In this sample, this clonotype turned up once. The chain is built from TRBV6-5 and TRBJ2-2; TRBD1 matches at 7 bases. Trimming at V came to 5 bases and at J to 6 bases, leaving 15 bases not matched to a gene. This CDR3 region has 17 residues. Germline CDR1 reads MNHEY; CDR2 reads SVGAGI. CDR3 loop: CASSTSPAGGDPGELFF. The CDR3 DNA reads TGTGCCAGCAGTACATCCCCGGCAGGGGGTGATCCCGGGGAGCTGTTTTTT.

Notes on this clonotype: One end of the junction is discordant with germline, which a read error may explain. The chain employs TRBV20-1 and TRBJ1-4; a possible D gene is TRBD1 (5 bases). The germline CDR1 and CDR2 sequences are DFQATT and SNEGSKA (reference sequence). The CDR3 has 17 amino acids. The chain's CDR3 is CSARDRGGVSTNEKLFF. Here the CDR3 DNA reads TGCAGTGCTCGAGATAGGGGAGGGGTCTCAACTAATGAAAAATTGTTTTTT.

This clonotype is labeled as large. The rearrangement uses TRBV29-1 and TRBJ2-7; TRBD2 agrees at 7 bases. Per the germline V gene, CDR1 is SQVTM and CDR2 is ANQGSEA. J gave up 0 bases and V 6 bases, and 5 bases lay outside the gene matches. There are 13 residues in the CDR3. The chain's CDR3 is CSVQTSDSYEQYF. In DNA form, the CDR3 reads TGCAGCGTCCAAACTAGCGACTCCTACGAGCAGTACTTC.